The rows below give T cell receptor beta chains drawn from one sample of a study of radiation and T cells in renal cell carcinoma. Only in-frame clones appear in the TCRdb table, and some are missing; sequencing was by immunoSEQ multiplex PCR. Of roughly 100,000 clones detected, approximately 83% appear once; the ten largest clones hold 5% to 7.5%. The source was blood, collected from a patient whose treatment included radiotherapy and nephrectomy. All receptors derive from a man between 60 and 75 years old with renal cell carcinoma. Each CDR3 is given with its conserved first and last residue. D genes are given only for firm matches. Clone size is shown for a subset of rows, as once, few, many or a class of expanded clone.

cdr3_aa cdr3_nt j_call cdr3_length d_call v_call clone_size
CATKRDHHEKLFF TGTGCCACCAAGCGGGACCATCATGAAAAACTGTTTTTT TRBJ1-4 13 - TRBV19 -
CASSLNRGEEKLFF TGCGCCAGCAGCTTGAATCGGGGGGAGGAAAAACTGTTTTTT TRBJ1-4 14 - TRBV5-1 -
CASSRETGIYYTEAFF TGTGCCAGCAGCCGGGAGACGGGAATCTATTACACTGAAGCTTTCTTT TRBJ1-1 16 - TRBV5-8 -
CASSISVGEVYEQYF TGTGCCAGTAGTATTTCTGTGGGAGAGGTCTACGAGCAGTACTTC TRBJ2-7 15 - TRBV19 -
CASSLLSRNTGELFF TGTGCCAGCAGCTTACTTTCCAGAAACACCGGGGAGCTGTTTTTT TRBJ2-2 15 - TRBV7-2 many
CASSGGLAGVETQYF TGTGCCAGCAGTGGGGGACTAGCGGGAGTAGAGACCCAGTACTTC TRBJ2-5 15 TRBD2 TRBV6-1 -
CASSLYGEGTEAFF TGTGCCAGCTCACTATATGGGGAGGGAACTGAAGCTTTCTTT TRBJ1-1 14 - TRBV18 -
CASSYWDSYGYTF TGTGCCAGCAGTTACTGGGACAGCTATGGCTACACCTTC TRBJ1-2 13 TRBD1 TRBV6-5 -
CASSLSGPPGHVLTF TGTGCCAGCAGTTTATCAGGTCCGCCGGGCCACGTCCTGACTTTC TRBJ2-6 15 - TRBV27 -
CASSQGLWGSETQYF TGTGCCAGCAGCCAAGGACTCTGGGGGTCAGAGACCCAGTACTTC TRBJ2-5 15 - TRBV14 once
CATAGAGPYEQYF TGTGCCACCGCAGGGGCAGGGCCCTACGAGCAGTACTTC TRBJ2-7 13 - TRBV6-1 -
CASSRRRDRGYEQYF TGTGCCAGTAGCCGAAGACGGGACAGGGGCTACGAGCAGTACTTC TRBJ2-7 15 TRBD1 TRBV19 few
CASSERREGQFF TGTGCCAGCAGTGAAAGGCGGGAGGGTCAGTTCTTC TRBJ2-1 12 TRBD2 TRBV2 once
CASSIESSGGYNEQFF TGTGCCAGTAGTATTGAGTCTAGCGGGGGATACAATGAGCAGTTCTTC TRBJ2-1 16 TRBD2 TRBV19 -
CASSLRSTYEQYF TGCGCCAGCAGCTTGCGCTCAACCTACGAGCAGTACTTC TRBJ2-7 13 - TRBV5-1 -
CASSPRQDYNEQFF TGTGCCAGCAGCCCAAGACAGGACTACAATGAGCAGTTCTTC TRBJ2-1 14 - TRBV7-9 -
CASSTITSGRNEQYF TGTGCCAGCAGTACGATAACTAGCGGGAGGAACGAGCAGTACTTC TRBJ2-7 15 TRBD2 TRBV6-6 -
CASSFHGTGPGTEAFF TGTGCCAGCAGTTTTCACGGGACAGGGCCAGGAACTGAAGCTTTCTTT TRBJ1-1 16 TRBD1 TRBV28 -
CASSQDRMEFYEQYF TGCGCCAGCAGCCAAGATCGGATGGAATTCTACGAGCAGTACTTC TRBJ2-7 15 - TRBV4-1 -
CASSLGGSRSYEQYF TGTGCCAGCAGCTTAGGAGGGAGCCGGTCCTACGAGCAGTACTTC TRBJ2-7 15 - TRBV7-2 -
CASSFQLNQPQHF TGTGCCAGCAGTTTCCAGCTGAATCAGCCCCAGCATTTT TRBJ1-5 13 - TRBV27 few
CASSLPSGRAAGTQYF TGTGCCAGCAGCCTTCCTAGCGGGAGGGCCGCGGGTACGCAGTATTTT TRBJ2-3 16 TRBD2 TRBV13 -
CAISEMGTSNTEAFF TGTGCCATCAGTGAAATGGGGACATCGAACACTGAAGCTTTCTTT TRBJ1-1 15 - TRBV10-3 few
CASSPNEGETQYF TGTGCCAGCTCACCGAACGAGGGGGAGACCCAGTACTTC TRBJ2-5 13 - TRBV18 -
CASSARIAGVNEQYF TGTGCCAGCAGTGCCCGCATAGCGGGAGTGAACGAGCAGTACTTC TRBJ2-7 15 TRBD2 TRBV27 -
CASSPLNSGRPDTQYF TGTGCCAGCTCACCACTTAATAGCGGGAGGCCAGATACGCAGTATTTT TRBJ2-3 16 TRBD2 TRBV18 -
CASSDARSFF TGTGCCAGCAGTGATGCGCGGTCCTTCTTT TRBJ1-1 10 - TRBV2 few
CASTLTRITGTSGGYNEQFF TGTGCCAGCACCCTAACGCGGATTACCGGGACTAGCGGGGGGTACAATGAGCAGTTCTTC TRBJ2-1 20 TRBD2 TRBV27 -
CASSQSPEAFF TGTGCCAGCAGTCAAAGTCCCGAAGCTTTCTTT TRBJ1-1 11 - TRBV6-1 -
CASKKNLTAVDHGYEQYF TGTGCCAGCAAAAAAAACCTAACAGCGGTGGATCACGGCTACGAGCAGTACTTC TRBJ2-7 18 - TRBV6-7 -
CASSVRLAGLWNEQFF TGTGCCAGCAGCGTACGACTAGCGGGTTTGTGGAATGAGCAGTTCTTC TRBJ2-1 16 TRBD2 TRBV9 once
CASRFTGSHGYTF TGTGCCAGCAGATTTACAGGGTCCCATGGCTACACCTTC TRBJ1-2 13 - TRBV27 -
CASSLLADSTNTGELFF TGTGCCAGCAGCTTACTAGCGGACTCTACGAACACCGGGGAGCTGTTTTTT TRBJ2-2 17 TRBD2 TRBV11-3 -
CASSLSTGGNEQFF TGCGCCAGCAGCTTGAGTACAGGGGGCAATGAGCAGTTCTTC TRBJ2-1 14 TRBD1 TRBV5-1 -
CASRGGGEQYF TGTGCCAGCCGAGGGGGGGGCGAGCAGTACTTC TRBJ2-7 11 - TRBV7-2 -
CASSQVAGGGDTQYF TGTGCCAGCAGCCAAGTAGCGGGAGGGGGAGATACGCAGTATTTT TRBJ2-3 15 TRBD2 TRBV4-2 -
CASSSPRQGNRADGYTF TGTGCCAGCAGCTCCCCCCGGCAGGGTAATAGGGCGGATGGCTACACCTTC TRBJ1-2 17 - TRBV7-9 -
CASSSRGGDLNTEAFF TGTGCCAGCAGTTCGAGGGGGGGGGACTTGAACACTGAAGCTTTCTTT TRBJ1-1 16 - TRBV6-6 -
CASSYQGSGNTIYF TGTGCCAGCAGTTACCAGGGGTCTGGAAACACCATATATTTT TRBJ1-3 14 - TRBV6-6 -
CASSYSTHTGELFF TGTGCCAGCAGTTACTCGACGCACACCGGGGAGCTGTTTTTT TRBJ2-2 14 - TRBV6-5 -
CASSQTTSGEQFF TGTGCCAGCAGCCAAACGACTAGCGGTGAGCAGTTCTTC TRBJ2-1 13 TRBD2 TRBV14 -
CASSVVGTELNTGELFF TGTGCCAGCAGCGTAGTAGGGACGGAACTTAACACCGGGGAGCTGTTTTTT TRBJ2-2 17 - TRBV9 -
CASSIGLAGSTDTQYF TGTGCCAGTAGTATAGGCCTAGCGGGGAGCACAGATACGCAGTATTTT TRBJ2-3 16 TRBD2 TRBV19 -
CASSLDWAGKYEQYF TGTGCCAGCAGCTTAGATTGGGCAGGCAAATACGAGCAGTACTTC TRBJ2-7 15 - TRBV7-9 -
CASSLQGMNTGELFF TGTGCCAGCAGCTTACAGGGGATGAACACCGGGGAGCTGTTTTTT TRBJ2-2 15 - TRBV7-3 -
CAIRNAGGTGELFF TGTGCCATCAGGAACGCAGGAGGCACCGGGGAGCTGTTTTTT TRBJ2-2 14 - TRBV10-3 -
CTSSQATSGRYNEQFF TGCACCAGCAGCCAAGCCACTAGCGGGAGATACAATGAGCAGTTCTTC TRBJ2-1 16 - TRBV1 -
CATSRDPTRGPLSYEQYF TGTGCCACCAGCAGAGATCCTACCAGGGGGCCTCTCTCCTACGAGCAGTACTTC TRBJ2-7 18 TRBD1 TRBV15 -
CAISESLGGVGPPVRGYTF TGTGCCATCAGTGAGTCTCTCGGGGGCGTGGGACCGCCCGTCAGGGGCTACACCTTC TRBJ1-2 19 - TRBV10-3 -
CASSDRQGGYGYTF TGTGCCAGCAGCGATCGACAGGGGGGCTATGGCTACACCTTC TRBJ1-2 14 - TRBV21-1 -
CASSENWGLNNEQFF TGTGCCAGCAGTGAAAATTGGGGACTTAACAATGAGCAGTTCTTC TRBJ2-1 15 - TRBV6-1 -
CASSRIRTGNEQFF TGTGCCAGCAGCCGCATCCGGACTGGCAATGAGCAGTTCTTC TRBJ2-1 14 - TRBV14 once
CASSLVQESEAFF TGCGCCAGCAGCTTGGTACAGGAGAGTGAAGCTTTCTTT TRBJ1-1 13 - TRBV5-1 -
CSVKITGSNTEAFF TGCAGCGTAAAGATTACAGGGTCGAACACTGAAGCTTTCTTT TRBJ1-1 14 - TRBV29-1 -